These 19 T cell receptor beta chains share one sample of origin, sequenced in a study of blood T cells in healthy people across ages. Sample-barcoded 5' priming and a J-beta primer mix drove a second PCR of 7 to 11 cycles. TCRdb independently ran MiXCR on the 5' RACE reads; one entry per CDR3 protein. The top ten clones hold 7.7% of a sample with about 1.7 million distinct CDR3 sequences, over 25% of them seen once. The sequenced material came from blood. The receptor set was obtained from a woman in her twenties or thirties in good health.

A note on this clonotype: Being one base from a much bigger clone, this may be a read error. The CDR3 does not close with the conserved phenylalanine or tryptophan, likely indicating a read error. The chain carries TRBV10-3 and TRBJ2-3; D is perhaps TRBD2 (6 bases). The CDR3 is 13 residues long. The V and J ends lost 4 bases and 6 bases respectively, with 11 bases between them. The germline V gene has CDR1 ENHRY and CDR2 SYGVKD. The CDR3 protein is CAISGTTRDTQYL. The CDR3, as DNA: TGTGCCATCAGTGGGACTACCCGGGATACGCAGTATTTG.

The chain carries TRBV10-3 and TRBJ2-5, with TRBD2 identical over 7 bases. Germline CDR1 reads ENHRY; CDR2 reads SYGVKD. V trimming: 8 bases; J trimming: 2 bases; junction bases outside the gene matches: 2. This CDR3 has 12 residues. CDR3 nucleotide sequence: TGTGCCATCCAGGGAGGGCAAGAGACCCAGTACTTC. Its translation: CAIQGGQETQYF.

Written as DNA, the CDR3 is TGTGCCAGCAGACGACAGGGGGATCGCAATCAGCCCCAGCATTTT. Amino acid sequence: CASRRQGDRNQPQHF. The chain employs TRBV6-5 and TRBJ1-5; 9 nucleotides match TRBD1. Per the germline V gene, CDR1 is MNHEY and CDR2 is SVGAGI. Trimming at V came to 6 bases and at J to 2 bases, leaving 5 bases not matched to a gene. The CDR3 contains 15 residues.

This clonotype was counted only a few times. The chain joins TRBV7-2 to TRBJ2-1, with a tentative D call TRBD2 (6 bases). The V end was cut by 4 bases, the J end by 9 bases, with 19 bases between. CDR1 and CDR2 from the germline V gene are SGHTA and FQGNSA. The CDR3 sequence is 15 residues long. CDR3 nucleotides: TGTGCCAGCAGCTCGCGGGACTCCCGGTCGGGTGAGCAGTTCTTC. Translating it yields CASSSRDSRSGEQFF.

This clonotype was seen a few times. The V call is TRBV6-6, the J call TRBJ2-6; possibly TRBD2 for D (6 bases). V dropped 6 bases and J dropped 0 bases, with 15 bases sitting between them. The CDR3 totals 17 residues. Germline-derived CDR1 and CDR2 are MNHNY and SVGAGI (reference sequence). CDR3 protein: CASSSQGGLSGANVLTF. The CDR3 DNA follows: TGTGCCAGCAGCTCCCAGGGAGGCCTCTCTGGGGCCAACGTCCTGACTTTC.

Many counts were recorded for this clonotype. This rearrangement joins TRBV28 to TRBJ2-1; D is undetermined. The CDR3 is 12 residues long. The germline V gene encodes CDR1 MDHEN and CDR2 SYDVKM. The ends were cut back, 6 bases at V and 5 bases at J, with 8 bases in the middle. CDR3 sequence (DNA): TGTGCCAGCAGGTCCTGGGACAATGAGCAGTTCTTC. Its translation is CASRSWDNEQFF.

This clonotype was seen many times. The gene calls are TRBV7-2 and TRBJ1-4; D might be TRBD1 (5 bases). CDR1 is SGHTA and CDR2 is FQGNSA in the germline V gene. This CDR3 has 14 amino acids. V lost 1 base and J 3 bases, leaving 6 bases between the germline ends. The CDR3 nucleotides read TGTGCCAGCAGCTTAGGGGGGTCTAATGAAAAACTGTTTTTT. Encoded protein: CASSLGGSNEKLFF.

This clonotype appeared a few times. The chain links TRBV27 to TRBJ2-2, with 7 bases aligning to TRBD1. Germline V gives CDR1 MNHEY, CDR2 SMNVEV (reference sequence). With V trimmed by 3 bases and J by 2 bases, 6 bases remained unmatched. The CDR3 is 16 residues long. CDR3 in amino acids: CASSFLGQTNTGELFF. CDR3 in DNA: TGTGCCAGCAGTTTCCTGGGACAGACTAACACCGGGGAGCTGTTTTTT.

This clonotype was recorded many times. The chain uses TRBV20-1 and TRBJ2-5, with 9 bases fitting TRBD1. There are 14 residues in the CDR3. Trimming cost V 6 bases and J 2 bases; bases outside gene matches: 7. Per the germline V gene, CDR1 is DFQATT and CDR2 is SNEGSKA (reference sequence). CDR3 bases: TGCAGTGCCGCCGGACAGGGGAGGCAAGAGACCCAGTACTTC. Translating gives CSAAGQGRQETQYF.

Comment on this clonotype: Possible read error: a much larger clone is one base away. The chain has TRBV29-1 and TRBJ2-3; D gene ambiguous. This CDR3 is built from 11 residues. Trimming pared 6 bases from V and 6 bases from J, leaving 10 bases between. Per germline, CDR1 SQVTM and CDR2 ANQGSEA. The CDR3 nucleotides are TGCAGCGTCCTTAGATGGGATACGCAGTATTTT. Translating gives CSVLRWDTQYF.

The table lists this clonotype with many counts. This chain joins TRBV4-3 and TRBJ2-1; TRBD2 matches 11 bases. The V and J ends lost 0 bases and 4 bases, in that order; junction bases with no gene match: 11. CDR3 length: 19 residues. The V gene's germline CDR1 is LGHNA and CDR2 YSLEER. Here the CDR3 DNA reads TGCGCCAGCAGCCAAGATTCAATGGCTAGCGGGAGGCGATACAATGAGCAGTTCTTC. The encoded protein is CASSQDSMASGRRYNEQFF.

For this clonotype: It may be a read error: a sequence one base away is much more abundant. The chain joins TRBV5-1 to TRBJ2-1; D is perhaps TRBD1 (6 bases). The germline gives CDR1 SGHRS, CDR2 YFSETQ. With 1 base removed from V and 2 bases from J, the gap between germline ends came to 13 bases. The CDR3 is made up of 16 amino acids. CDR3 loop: CASSLWGQSPYNEQFF. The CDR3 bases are TGCGCCAGCAGCTTGTGGGGGCAGAGCCCCTACAATGAGCAGTTCTTC.

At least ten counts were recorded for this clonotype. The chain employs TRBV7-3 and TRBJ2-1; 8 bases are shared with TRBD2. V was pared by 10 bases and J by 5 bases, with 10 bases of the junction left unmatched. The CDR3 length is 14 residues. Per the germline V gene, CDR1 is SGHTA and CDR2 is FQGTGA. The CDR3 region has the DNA TGTGCCACCGGCTCGGGGGGGCCTAACAATGAGCAGTTCTTC. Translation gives CATGSGGPNNEQFF.

CDR3 loop: CASSLGEGLADNEQFF. Written as DNA, the CDR3 is TGTGCCAGCAGCTTGGGGGAGGGCCTAGCGGACAATGAGCAGTTCTTC. This sequence joins TRBV7-6 and TRBJ2-1, with TRBD2 identical over 7 bases. CDR3 length: 16 residues. CDR1 SGHVS and CDR2 FNYEAQ come from the germline V gene. The trim removed 3 bases at V and 5 bases at J, leaving 10 bases unmatched. The variable domain in full, completed from reference TRBV7-6 and TRBJ2-1, reads GAGVSQSPRYKVTKRGQDVALRCDPISGHVSLYWYRQALGQGPEFLTYFNYEAQQDKSGLPNDRFSAERPEGSISTLTIQRTEQRDSAMYRCASSLGEGLADNEQFFGPGTRLTVL.

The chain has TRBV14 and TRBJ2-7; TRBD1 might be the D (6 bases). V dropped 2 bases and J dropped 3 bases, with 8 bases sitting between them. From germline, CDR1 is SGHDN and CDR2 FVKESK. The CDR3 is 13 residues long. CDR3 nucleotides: TGTGCCAGCAGCCAATACAGGGTCTACGAGCAGTACTTC. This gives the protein CASSQYRVYEQYF.

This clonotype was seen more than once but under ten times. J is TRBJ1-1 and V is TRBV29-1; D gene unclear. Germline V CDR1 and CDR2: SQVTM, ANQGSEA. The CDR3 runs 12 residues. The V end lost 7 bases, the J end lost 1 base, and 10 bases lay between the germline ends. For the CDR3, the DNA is TGCAGCGCCTCGCTACAGAACACTGAAGCTTTCTTT. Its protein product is CSASLQNTEAFF.

CDR3 amino acids: CASSSGTGVRSYGYTF. In nucleotides, the CDR3 is TGTGCCAGCAGTTCCGGGACAGGGGTGCGTAGCTATGGCTACACCTTC. The rearrangement links TRBV12-3 or TRBV12-4 to TRBJ1-2, with 10 positions matching TRBD1. This CDR3 has 16 residues. The junction had 9 bases not matched to a gene; V was cut back by 4 bases and J by 4 bases.

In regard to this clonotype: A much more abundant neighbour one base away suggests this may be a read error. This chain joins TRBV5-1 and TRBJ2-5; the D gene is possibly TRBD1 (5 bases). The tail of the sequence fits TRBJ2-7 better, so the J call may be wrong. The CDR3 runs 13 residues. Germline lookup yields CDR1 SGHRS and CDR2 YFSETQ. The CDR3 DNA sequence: TGCTCCAGCAGCTCCGAAACAGGCTACGAGCAGTACTTC. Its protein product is CSSSSETGYEQYF.

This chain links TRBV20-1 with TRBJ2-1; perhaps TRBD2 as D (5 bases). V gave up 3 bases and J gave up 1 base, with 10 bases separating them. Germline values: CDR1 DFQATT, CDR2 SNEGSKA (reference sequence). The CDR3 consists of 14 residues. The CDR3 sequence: CSASFGRSYNEQFF. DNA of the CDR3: TGCAGTGCTAGTTTTGGGAGATCCTACAATGAGCAGTTCTTC.